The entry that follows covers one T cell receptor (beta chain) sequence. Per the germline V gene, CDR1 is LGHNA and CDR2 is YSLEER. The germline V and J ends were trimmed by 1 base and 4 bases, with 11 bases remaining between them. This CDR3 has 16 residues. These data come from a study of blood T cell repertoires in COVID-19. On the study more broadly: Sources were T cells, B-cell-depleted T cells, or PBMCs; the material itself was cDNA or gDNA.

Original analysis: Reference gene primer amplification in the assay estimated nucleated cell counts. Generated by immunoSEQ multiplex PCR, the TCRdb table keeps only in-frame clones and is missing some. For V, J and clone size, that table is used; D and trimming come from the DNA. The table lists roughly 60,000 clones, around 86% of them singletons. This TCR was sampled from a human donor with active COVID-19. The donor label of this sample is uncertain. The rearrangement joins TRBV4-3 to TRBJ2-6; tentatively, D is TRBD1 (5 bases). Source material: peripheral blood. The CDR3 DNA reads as TGCGCCAGCAGCCAAGGGCGGACATCGGGGGCCAACGTCCTGACTTTC. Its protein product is CASSQGRTSGANVLTF.